Each of the 27 T cell receptor beta chains below was sequenced from the same sample in a study of shared clonotypes between healthy human individuals. Positive CCR7 selection of CD45RO-negative cells yielded the naive CD8 cells, and terminally differentiated effector memory CD45RA+ cells were excluded. Some clones are missing from TCRdb's copy, which holds only in-frame ones; the method was immunoSEQ multiplex PCR. The table includes about 2.1 million clones, roughly 93% detected once. The sample was naive CD8+ T cells from PBMCs. These TCRs come from a man in his late teens or twenties in good health. Some clones in this sample may be carry-over from other donors' samples.

This clone was found once. This chain links TRBV5-1 with TRBJ2-7; TRBD1 matches at 8 bases. This CDR3 contains 15 residues. The germline V gene encodes CDR1 SGHRS and CDR2 YFSETQ. The V and J ends lost 3 bases and 2 bases, in that order; junction bases with no gene match: 7. CDR3 in DNA: TGCGCCAGCAGCTCCTTACAGGGGGGCCCCTACGAGCAGTACTTC. Its translation is CASSSLQGGPYEQYF.

The CDR3 sequence: CASSLPARGELFF. The CDR3 nucleotides are TGTGCCAGCAGTTTACCCGCCCGCGGGGAGCTGTTTTTT. The chain joins TRBV27 to TRBJ2-2; D call uncertain. V shed 2 bases and J shed 7 bases, with 8 bases lying between them. The CDR3 runs to 13 residues. Germline lookup yields CDR1 MNHEY and CDR2 SMNVEV (reference sequence).

This clone has only one observation. The V call is TRBV28, the J call TRBJ2-2; TRBD1 aligns across 10 bases. The CDR3 spans 17 residues. From germline, CDR1 is MDHEN and CDR2 SYDVKM. V lost 2 bases to trimming and J lost 6 bases; unmatched junction nucleotides: 9. DNA for the CDR3: TGTGCCAGCAGTTTAAGGCCGGGACAGGGGCTGTCCGGGGAGCTGTTTTTT. Translated: CASSLRPGQGLSGELFF.

The V gene is TRBV7-8, the J gene TRBJ2-7, with 7 bases identical to TRBD2. This CDR3 comprises 14 residues. CDR1 is SGHVS, CDR2 FQNEAQ, per germline. The V segment lost 5 bases and the J segment 3 bases; nucleotides outside the gene matches: 7. Written as DNA, the CDR3 is TGTGCCAGCAGCCCCGTTGCTAGCGGCTACGAGCAGTACTTC. Translating gives CASSPVASGYEQYF.

The V call is TRBV9, the J call TRBJ2-7; D perhaps matches TRBD2 (6 bases). V was shortened by 0 bases and J by 0 bases, with 13 bases between the two germline ends. The CDR3 sequence is 16 residues long. Germline V gives CDR1 SGDLS, CDR2 YYNGEE. The CDR3 DNA is TGTGCCAGCAGCGTAGGGTTTCGGCGGGACTCCTACGAGCAGTACTTC. It translates to CASSVGFRRDSYEQYF.

The gene calls are TRBV6-1 and TRBJ2-7, with a weak D call TRBD1 (5 bases). With 2 bases removed from V and 2 bases from J, the gap between germline ends came to 13 bases. This CDR3 has 15 residues. CDR1 MNHNS and CDR2 SASEGT come from the germline V gene. In nucleotides, the CDR3 is TGTGCCAGCAGTGAAATCGGCCTAGGGGCCTACGAGCAGTACTTC. It encodes CASSEIGLGAYEQYF.

In regard to this clone: An end of the junction differs from the germline gene, which may be a read error. V is TRBV11-3 and J is TRBJ2-1, with D uncertain. CDR1 is SGHNT and CDR2 is YENEEA in the germline V gene. There are 14 residues in the CDR3. CDR3: CASSPTPAGPELFF. For the CDR3, the DNA is TGTGCCAGCAGTCCTACCCCCGCAGGACCGGAGCTGTTCTTC.

The chain links TRBV7-2 to TRBJ2-7, with a weak D call TRBD1 (6 bases). Trimming cost V 1 base and J 7 bases, with 14 bases left between them. This CDR3 region has 14 residues. Germline-derived CDR1 and CDR2 are SGHTA and FQGNSA. In DNA, the CDR3 is TGTGCCAGCAGCTTAGTGCATCTAAGGGGGGAGCAGTACTTC. It yields the protein CASSLVHLRGEQYF.

This clone was detected only a few times. The V call is TRBV27, the J call TRBJ1-1, with D perhaps TRBD1 (5 bases). The V and J ends lost 5 bases and 7 bases respectively, with 14 bases between them. The CDR3 sequence is 13 residues long. Germline values: CDR1 MNHEY, CDR2 SMNVEV (reference sequence). The CDR3 protein is CASSLPDGGEAFF. The CDR3 DNA reads as TGTGCCAGCAGTCTCCCCGATGGGGGTGAAGCTTTCTTT.

V usage is TRBV27 and J usage is TRBJ2-7; TRBD2 matches at 13 bases. V lost 4 bases, J lost 6 bases, and 6 bases stayed unmatched. This CDR3 has 15 amino acids. Germline loops: CDR1 MNHEY, CDR2 SMNVEV (reference sequence). The DNA of the CDR3 is TGTGCCAGCAGTTCCGGACTAGCGGGAGAGCGCGAGCAGTACTTC. Residues: CASSSGLAGEREQYF.

The chain recombines TRBV11-2 with TRBJ2-1, with unresolved D. This CDR3 comprises 13 residues. Trimming stripped 7 bases from V and 4 bases from J, with 11 bases between. Germline values: CDR1 SGHAT, CDR2 FQNNGV. The CDR3 nucleotides are TGTGCCAGCACCCTGGCCTCGTACAATGAGCAGTTCTTC. It encodes CASTLASYNEQFF. The full variable domain, completed using reference TRBV11-2 and TRBJ2-1, is EAGVAQSPRYKIIEKRQSVAFWCNPISGHATLYWYQQILGQGPKLLIQFQNNGVVDDSQLPKDRFSAERLKGVDSTLKIQPAKLEDSAVYLCASTLASYNEQFFGPGTRLTVL.

The chain joins TRBV2 to TRBJ2-2; possible D gene TRBD1, 5 bases. CDR1 is SNHLY and CDR2 is FYNNEI in the germline V gene. Trimming cost V 5 bases and J 1 base, with 11 bases left between them. The CDR3 is made up of 15 amino acids. The CDR3 is CASSLTALNTGELFF. The CDR3 DNA follows: TGTGCCAGCAGTCTGACAGCTTTGAACACCGGGGAGCTGTTTTTT.

V gene TRBV9 combines with J gene TRBJ2-2; D possibly corresponds to TRBD1 (5 bases). This CDR3 spans 13 amino acids. Trimming took 0 bases from V and 9 from J, leaving 9 bases between them. Germline V lookup: CDR1 SGDLS, CDR2 YYNGEE. CDR3: CASSVDDSRELFF. The CDR3 coding sequence is TGTGCCAGCAGCGTAGATGACAGCAGGGAGCTGTTTTTT.

The CDR3 reads CASSPSGLAGGPYNEQFF. Written as DNA, the CDR3 is TGTGCCAGCAGCCCTAGCGGGCTAGCGGGAGGGCCCTACAATGAGCAGTTCTTC. The chain combines TRBV7-9 with TRBJ2-1; 12 bases agree with TRBD2. Trimming removed 5 bases from V and 2 bases from J; junction bases left unmatched: 10. The CDR3 spans 18 residues. Germline V gives CDR1 SEHNR, CDR2 FQNEAQ (reference sequence). Full variable domain (outside the CDR3, taken from reference TRBV7-9 and TRBJ2-1): DTGVSQNPRHKITKRGQNVTFRCDPISEHNRLYWYRQTLGQGPEFLTYFQNEAQLEKSRLLSDRFSAERPKGSFSTLEIQRTEQGDSAMYLCASSPSGLAGGPYNEQFFGPGTRLTVL.

The chain couples TRBV7-9 to TRBJ1-2; D ambiguous. The CDR3 has 15 residues. Germline V lookup: CDR1 SEHNR, CDR2 FQNEAQ (reference sequence). Trimming removed 5 bases from V and 1 base from J, with 14 bases in between. The CDR3 bases are TGTGCCAGCAGCCCCCTTGACAACATTAACTATGGCTACACCTTC. This encodes CASSPLDNINYGYTF.

The V and J genes are TRBV4-3 and TRBJ1-1; a possible D gene is TRBD1 (5 bases). CDR1 and CDR2 (germline): LGHNA, YSLEER. This CDR3 spans 16 amino acids. V shed 0 bases and J shed 0 bases, with 11 bases lying between them. The CDR3 DNA reads TGCGCCAGCAGCCAAGATTTGGGGGGGATGAACACTGAAGCTTTCTTT. Translated: CASSQDLGGMNTEAFF.

In this sample, this clone turned up once. The chain uses TRBV2 and TRBJ1-2; TRBD1 agrees at 9 bases. The germline V gene encodes CDR1 SNHLY and CDR2 FYNNEI. The ends lost 10 bases at V and 4 bases at J; junction bases unmatched: 4. The length of the CDR3 is 12 residues. This CDR3 reads CANTGGGYGYTF. The CDR3 DNA is TGTGCCAACACAGGGGGCGGCTATGGCTACACCTTC.

V gene TRBV6-6 combines with J gene TRBJ2-3; D unclear. Germline CDR1 MNHNY, CDR2 SVGAGI (reference sequence). This CDR3 has 14 amino acids. Trimming took off 6 bases at V and 2 bases at J, with 12 bases between the two ends. The DNA of the CDR3 is TGTGCCAGCAGGGCGTTTTCGGTCACAGATACGCAGTATTTT. Encoded protein: CASRAFSVTDTQYF.

The chain has TRBV15 and TRBJ2-7, with D possibly matching TRBD1 (5 bases). V was clipped by 9 bases and J by 3 bases, with 12 bases between them. The length of the CDR3 is 12 residues. Germline V gives CDR1 LNHNV, CDR2 YYDKDF (reference sequence). CDR3 loop: CATADTRYEQYF. Here the CDR3 DNA reads TGTGCCACTGCGGACACGCGCTACGAGCAGTACTTC.

The chain uses TRBV7-9 and TRBJ2-4; D is ambiguous. CDR1 and CDR2 (germline): SEHNR, FQNEAQ (reference sequence). Trimming removed 3 bases from V and 6 bases from J, with 21 bases in between. This CDR3 region has 17 residues. CDR3 bases: TGTGCCAGCAGCTTTTTTCCACGGGTGGGCTCCGGAAACATTCAGTACTTC. Translating gives CASSFFPRVGSGNIQYF.

This sequence joins TRBV7-8 and TRBJ2-5, with 8 positions matching TRBD1. V was clipped by 4 bases and J by 9 bases; unmatched bases: 16. Germline assignment: CDR1 SGHVS and CDR2 FQNEAQ. The CDR3 has 16 amino acids. CDR3 nucleotides: TGTGCCAGCAGCTACCAGGACAGGGTGGCCTCATCGGCCCAGTACTTC. This gives the protein CASSYQDRVASSAQYF.

The genes are TRBV6-1 and TRBJ2-2; D ambiguous. The germline CDR1 and CDR2 sequences are MNHNS and SASEGT. The ends were cut back, 3 bases at V and 1 base at J, with 6 bases in the middle. This CDR3 contains 14 residues. The CDR3 coding sequence is TGTGCCAGCAGTGAGGCGGTGAACACCGGGGAGCTGTTTTTT. It codes for CASSEAVNTGELFF.

The chain carries TRBV15 and TRBJ2-7; weak D call: TRBD2 (5 bases). CDR1 and CDR2 from the germline V gene are LNHNV and YYDKDF (reference sequence). Trimming removed 3 bases from V and 3 bases from J, with 15 bases in between. This CDR3 comprises 15 residues. The CDR3 reads CATSSRTRPFYEQYF. Here the CDR3 DNA reads TGTGCCACCAGCAGCCGAACTAGACCTTTCTACGAGCAGTACTTC.

The chain joins TRBV7-9 to TRBJ2-7; 12 bases are shared with TRBD2. The CDR3 covers 15 residues. Germline-derived CDR1 and CDR2 are SEHNR and FQNEAQ (reference sequence). J gave up 7 bases and V 1 base, and 5 bases lay outside the gene matches. The CDR3 sequence: CASSLGLAGVKEQYF. The CDR3, as DNA: TGTGCCAGCAGCTTAGGACTAGCGGGAGTAAAAGAGCAGTACTTC.

Comments on this clone: Other DNA sequences from this sample encode an identical CDR3 as well. The rearrangement links TRBV5-4 to TRBJ2-7; 9 nucleotides match TRBD1. CDR1 and CDR2 from the germline V gene are SGHNT and YYREEE (reference sequence). The junction had 7 bases not matched to a gene; V was cut back by 4 bases and J by 5 bases. The CDR3 extends over 14 amino acids. This CDR3 reads CASSLGDRDHEQYF. As DNA, the CDR3 is TGTGCCAGCAGCCTGGGGGACAGGGATCACGAGCAGTACTTC. Full variable domain (rest looked up from reference TRBV5-4 and TRBJ2-7): ETGVTQSPTHLIKTRGQQVTLRCSSQSGHNTVSWYQQALGQGPQFIFQYYREEENGRGNFPPRFSGLQFPNYSSELNVNALELDDSALYLCASSLGDRDHEQYFGPGTRLTVT.

This clone was found once. The chain combines TRBV27 with TRBJ1-1; no definite D call. Per the germline V gene, CDR1 is MNHEY and CDR2 is SMNVEV (reference sequence). V lost 5 bases, J lost 6 bases, and 22 bases lay in between. The CDR3 is 16 residues long. The chain's CDR3 is CASSLYHQEGSPEAFF. The CDR3 region has the DNA TGTGCCAGCAGTCTATATCACCAGGAGGGTTCACCTGAAGCTTTCTTT.

The chain combines TRBV27 with TRBJ1-2; 12 bases align to TRBD1. The CDR3 runs 17 residues. V was clipped by 2 bases and J by 4 bases; unmatched bases: 8. Germline lookup yields CDR1 MNHEY and CDR2 SMNVEV (reference sequence). The CDR3 loop is CASSLGAGTGGGYGYTF. DNA for the CDR3: TGTGCCAGCAGTTTAGGCGCCGGGACAGGGGGCGGCTATGGCTACACCTTC.